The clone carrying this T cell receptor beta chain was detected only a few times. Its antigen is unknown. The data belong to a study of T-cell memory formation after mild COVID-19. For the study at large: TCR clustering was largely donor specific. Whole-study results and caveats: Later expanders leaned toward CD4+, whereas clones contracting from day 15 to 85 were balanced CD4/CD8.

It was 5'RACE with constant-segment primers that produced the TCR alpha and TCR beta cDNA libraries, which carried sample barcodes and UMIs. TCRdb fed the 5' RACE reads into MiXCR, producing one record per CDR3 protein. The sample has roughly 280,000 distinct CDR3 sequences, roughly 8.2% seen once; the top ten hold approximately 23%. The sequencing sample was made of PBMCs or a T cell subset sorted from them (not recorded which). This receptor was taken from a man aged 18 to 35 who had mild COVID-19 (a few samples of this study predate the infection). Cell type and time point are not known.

The CDR3 here is CASSLIEGGVGGYTF. CDR3 DNA sequence: TGTGCCAGCAGCTTAATTGAGGGGGGCGTCGGTGGCTACACCTTC. The chain employs TRBV7-3 and TRBJ1-2, with D tentatively TRBD1 (6 bases). V lost 1 base to trimming and J lost 7 bases, with 16 bases between them. This CDR3 spans 15 amino acids. Germline V CDR1 and CDR2: SGHTA, FQGTGA.